This is a list of T cell receptor beta chains from one sample in a study of CD8+ T cells in alopecia areata. Method: immunoSEQ multiplex PCR; TCRdb's copy keeps in-frame clones and lacks some. Of about 190,000 clones listed, approximately 60% are singletons. Sequences were derived from CD4+ T cells sorted from blood, sampled at week 4, from a patient treated with tofacitinib. All receptors derive from a human donor with alopecia areata. The CDR3 runs from the conserved cysteine through the conserved F or W. A D gene is named only where the DNA matches it firmly. Only some rows state a clone size, as once, few, many or a class for expanded clones.

>TRBJ2-2|few|TRBV4-2|-
TGTGCCAGCAGCGGGACGATGAACACCGGGGAGCTGTTTTTT
CASSGTMNTGELFF
>TRBJ2-3|-|TRBV29-1|-
TGCAGCGTTGATAGGCGGGAAGGGGTAGATACGCAGTATTTT
CSVDRREGVDTQYF
>TRBJ2-3|-|TRBV6-6|TRBD2
TGTGCCAGCAGTTTACTGACTAGCCGGCGCACAGATACGCAGTATTTT
CASSLLTSRRTDTQYF
>TRBJ2-2|-|TRBV19|TRBD1
TGTGCCAGCCGCCGGGACAGGGATCCCGGGGAGCTGTTTTTT
CASRRDRDPGELFF
>TRBJ1-4|-|TRBV4-2|-
TGTGCCAGCAGCCAAGATCCCGGAGAAAAACTGTTTTTT
CASSQDPGEKLFF
>TRBJ2-2|few|TRBV4-2|-
TGTGCCAGCAGCCCCCTCCCAAACCTAGCCGGGGAGCTGTTTTTT
CASSPLPNLAGELFF
>TRBJ2-7|once|TRBV6-1|-
TGTGCCAGCAAGGACAGAGTCTACGAGCAGTACTTC
CASKDRVYEQYF
>TRBJ2-5|few|TRBV29-1|-
TGCAGCGTTGACCTCCAGCAAGAGACCCAGTACTTC
CSVDLQQETQYF
>TRBJ1-2|-|TRBV4-2|-
TGTGCCAGCAGCCAAGACACGAGTGGCTACACCTTC
CASSQDTSGYTF
>TRBJ2-3|-|TRBV2|-
TGTGCCAGCAGCCCCCGGGAAACGCAGTATTTT
CASSPRETQYF
>TRBJ2-1|once|TRBV12-1|-
-
CASSFGAGSQGPINNEQFF
>TRBJ1-4|few|TRBV7-2|TRBD1
TGTGCCAGCAGCGCGGAGGGGGCGGCTAATGAAAAACTGTTTTTT
CASSAEGAANEKLFF
>TRBJ2-2|-|TRBV5-8|-
TGTGCCAGCAGGGACAGACCGAACACCGGGGAGCTGTTTTTT
CASRDRPNTGELFF
>TRBJ2-7|-|TRBV4-3|-
TGCGCCAGCAGCCAAGAGGCAGGGTCATGGTCCTACGAGCAGTACTTC
CASSQEAGSWSYEQYF
>TRBJ2-1|-|TRBV5-6|-
TGTGCCAGCAGCTTGCTCGAAAACTCCTACAATGAGCAGTTCTTC
CASSLLENSYNEQFF
>TRBJ2-7|-|TRBV30|TRBD2
TGTGCCTGGAACCTAGCGGGAGCTTACGAGCAGTACTTC
CAWNLAGAYEQYF
>TRBJ1-1|-|TRBV29-1|-
TGCAGCGTTGGTAGGGGAATGATGATTATGAACACTGAAGCTTTCTTT
CSVGRGMMIMNTEAFF
>TRBJ1-5|-|TRBV7-2|-
TGTGCCAGCAGCTTCCACCCCCCTCAGCCCCAGCATTTT
CASSFHPPQPQHF
>TRBJ2-7|few|TRBV5-1|-
TGCGCCAGCAGCCGGCAGGTTTCGGCAGGGCTAAGGGACTACGAGCAGTACTTC
CASSRQVSAGLRDYEQYF
>TRBJ2-1|-|TRBV29-1|TRBD2
TGCAGCGTTGAGGCTAGCGGGAGTGGCACCTACAATGAGCAGTTCTTC
CSVEASGSGTYNEQFF
>TRBJ1-1|-|TRBV4-2|TRBD1
TGTGCCAGCAGCCAAGCAGGGGGGCGGACGAGAAACACTGAAGCTTTCTTT
CASSQAGGRTRNTEAFF
>TRBJ1-1|-|TRBV7-2|-
TGTGCCAGCAGCCCGGTCAGGGCTGAAGCTTTCTTT
CASSPVRAEAFF
>TRBJ2-7|-|TRBV30|-
TGTGCCTGGAGCGGCGGGATTGACCACGAGCAGTACTTC
CAWSGGIDHEQYF
>TRBJ2-7|once|TRBV2|-
TGTGCCAGCAGTGGAAGTCGACGGATGGCCCGAATTTACTTC
CASSGSRRMARIYF
>TRBJ2-7|-|TRBV4-1|TRBD1
TGCGCCAGCAGCCAACCCCGGACAGGGTGGTACGAGCAGTACTTC
CASSQPRTGWYEQYF
>TRBJ2-5|-|TRBV4-1|-
TGCGCCAGCAGCCAAGTATCAGGGAAGCAACAGACCCAGTACTTC
CASSQVSGKQQTQYF
>TRBJ2-2|-|TRBV9|-
TGTGCCAGCAGCCCCCACCTCCCGGGCCTAAACACCGGGGAGCTGTTTTTT
CASSPHLPGLNTGELFF
>TRBJ2-7|-|TRBV29-1|-
TGCAGCGTTGGTCACCTAGGGGAGCAGTACTTC
CSVGHLGEQYF
>TRBJ2-4|-|TRBV29-1|TRBD1
TGCAGCGTTCGACAGGGGGCCGGCAAAAACATTCAGTACTTC
CSVRQGAGKNIQYF
>TRBJ2-7|-|TRBV15|TRBD1
TGTGCCACCAGCAGTCGTCCCCGGGACAGCACCTACGAGCAGTACTTC
CATSSRPRDSTYEQYF
>TRBJ2-5|-|TRBV13|TRBD2
TGTGCCAGCAGCCTGACTAGCGGCAACCAAGAGACCCAGTACTTC
CASSLTSGNQETQYF
>TRBJ2-4|-|TRBV19|-
TGTGCCAGTAGTCCTCGGGGAGCGGGCAGCATTCAGTACTTC
CASSPRGAGSIQYF
>TRBJ1-4|-|TRBV7-2|TRBD1
TGTGCCAGCAGGAGGGGACAGGCAACTAATGAAAAACTGTTTTTT
CASRRGQATNEKLFF
>TRBJ2-1|-|TRBV15|-
TGTGCCACCAGCAGAGTTCGGGCCTACAATGAGCAGTTCTTC
CATSRVRAYNEQFF
>TRBJ2-3|-|TRBV5-1|TRBD2
TGCGCCAGCAGCCACGTAACGACTAGCGGGAGAAGTACAGATACGCAGTATTTT
CASSHVTTSGRSTDTQYF
>TRBJ1-1|-|TRBV7-2|-
TGTGCCAGCAGCCCGCAGGGGCGGAACACTGAAGCTTTCTTT
CASSPQGRNTEAFF
>TRBJ2-5|-|TRBV11-2|TRBD2
TGTGCCAGCAGCCCCTTCGCGCGGGGGGGAGAGACCCAGTACTTC
CASSPFARGGETQYF
>TRBJ1-5|few|TRBV29-1|-
TGCAGCGTTCAAGAGGCGTGGAATCAGCCCCAGCATTTT
CSVQEAWNQPQHF
>TRBJ2-5|-|TRBV4-3|TRBD2
TGCGCCAGCAGCCAAGGGACTAGCGGGAATCAAGAGACCCAGTACTTC
CASSQGTSGNQETQYF
>TRBJ2-6|-|TRBV5-4|-
TGTGCCAGCAGCTTGGCTGGGGCCAACGTCCTGACTTTC
CASSLAGANVLTF
>TRBJ2-7|once|TRBV5-1|-
TGCGCCAGCAGCGTGACAGGCGAGCAGTACTTC
CASSVTGEQYF
>TRBJ2-1|-|TRBV28|TRBD2
TGTGCCAGCAGGCGGGGACTAGCTGGTGAGCAGTTCTTC
CASRRGLAGEQFF
>TRBJ2-5|-|TRBV29-1|TRBD1
TGCAGCGCTAACAGGGGCCAAGAGACCCAGTACTTC
CSANRGQETQYF
>TRBJ2-5|-|TRBV4-1|TRBD2
TGCGCCAGCAGCCAACGGCGAGCGGGAGAGGGTGAGCAAGAGACCCAGTACTTC
CASSQRRAGEGEQETQYF
>TRBJ2-7|-|TRBV6-5|-
TGTGCCAGCAGTTACTCGGTCAAGCAGGGCTACGAGCAGTACTTC
CASSYSVKQGYEQYF
>TRBJ2-7|-|TRBV29-1|TRBD1
TGCAGCGTTCGGACAGGGGGGACCTACGAGCAGTACTTC
CSVRTGGTYEQYF
>TRBJ2-2|few|TRBV10-1|TRBD2
TGCGCCAGCAGTCTAGGACTAGGGAACACCGGGGAGCTGTTTTTT
CASSLGLGNTGELFF
>TRBJ2-3|-|TRBV6-5|TRBD2
TGTGCCAGCAGATATAGCGGGGGAGGGCCAGATACGCAGTATTTT
CASRYSGGGPDTQYF
>TRBJ2-2|-|TRBV25-1|TRBD2
TGTGCCAGCAGCCGACTAGCCGCCGGGGAGCTGTTTTTT
CASSRLAAGELFF
>TRBJ2-2|-|TRBV15|-
TGTGCCACCAGCAGAGCCCGGGGAGCCGGGGAGCTGTTTTTT
CATSRARGAGELFF
>TRBJ1-1|-|TRBV28|TRBD1
TGTGCCAGCAGTCAGACAGGGATGAACACTGAAGCTTTCTTT
CASSQTGMNTEAFF
>TRBJ2-5|-|TRBV30|-
TGTGCCTGGAGTGGGACAGAGACCCAGTACTTC
CAWSGTETQYF
>TRBJ2-5|-|TRBV10-3|-
TGTGCCATCAGTGGTGGGGAGACCCAGTACTTC
CAISGGETQYF
>TRBJ1-5|few|TRBV7-2|-
TGTGCCAGCAGCCGGGGGGATGGCAATCAGCCCCAGCATTTT
CASSRGDGNQPQHF
>TRBJ2-3|-|TRBV15|-
TGTGCCACCAGCAGAGATCCGACATTGGATACGCAGTATTTT
CATSRDPTLDTQYF
>TRBJ1-1|-|TRBV19|-
TGTGCCAGTAGTCAGGAGACAAACACTGAAGCTTTCTTT
CASSQETNTEAFF
>TRBJ1-1|once|TRBV4-1|-
TGCGCCAGCAGCCCCGGAAGGGGGTATAATGAAGCTTTCTTT
CASSPGRGYNEAFF
>TRBJ1-2|few|TRBV7-9|-
TGTGCCAGCAGCCTGGGACGGGGGCTTTATGGCTACACCTTC
CASSLGRGLYGYTF
>TRBJ2-6|-|TRBV5-1|-
TGCGCCAGCAGCTTGCTGGAGGGGGCGCTTGGGGCCAACGTCCTGACTTTC
CASSLLEGALGANVLTF
>TRBJ2-7|-|TRBV15|TRBD2
TGTGCCACCAGGGAGACTAGCGGGAGAGGTGAGCAGTACTTC
CATRETSGRGEQYF